The 30 T cell receptor beta chains presented below share a single source sample, sequenced in a study of response to subunit inactivated influenza vaccine. TCRdb used MiXCR to reprocess the RT-PCR reads, holding one entry per CDR3 protein. The repertoire includes 700,000 to 900,000 distinct CDR3 sequences, roughly 20% of them detected once, and roughly a tenth sits in the top ten. The sample here was PBMCs from blood, taken 4 to 6 days after vaccination. The receptors come from a man between 50 and 59 years old who received an inactivated influenza vaccine.

This chain connects TRBV4-3 to TRBJ2-3, with 9 nucleotides matching TRBD1. The CDR3 sequence is 15 residues long. Germline V gene lookup returns CDR1 LGHNA and CDR2 YSLEER. V lost 0 bases and J lost 5; bases outside the gene matches: 3. DNA for the CDR3: TGCGCCAGCAGCCAAGATACGACAGGGGGAGATACGCAGTATTTT. Its translation is CASSQDTTGGDTQYF.

V usage is TRBV12-3 or TRBV12-4 and J usage is TRBJ1-1; the D is unclear. The CDR3 runs to 14 residues. Trimming cost V 8 bases and J 1 base, with 14 bases left between them. This CDR3 reads CASARAQKNTEAFF. In DNA form, the CDR3 reads TGTGCCAGCGCTCGGGCTCAGAAGAACACTGAAGCTTTCTTT.

Only a few counts were recorded for this clonotype. The chain combines TRBV20-1 with TRBJ1-2; the D gene is possibly TRBD1 (6 bases). V was clipped by 6 bases and J by 2 bases, with 16 bases between them. The CDR3 consists of 14 residues. The germline gives CDR1 DFQATT, CDR2 SNEGSKA (reference sequence). CDR3 sequence: CSALGGRNNYGYTF. DNA of the CDR3: TGCAGTGCCCTCGGGGGGCGGAACAACTATGGCTACACCTTC.

The chain links TRBV9 to TRBJ2-5, with 9 bases that match TRBD2. This CDR3 region has 15 residues. Germline V CDR1 and CDR2: SGDLS, YYNGEE. V dropped 0 bases and J dropped 5; count of bases not matched to a gene: 5. In DNA form, the CDR3 reads TGTGCCAGCAGCGTAGCTCGGCTAGCGGGGGAGACCCAGTACTTC. Protein product: CASSVARLAGETQYF.

This rearrangement joins TRBV5-1 to TRBJ2-2; 8 nucleotides line up with TRBD1. Germline CDR1 and CDR2: SGHRS and YFSETQ. This CDR3 has 16 amino acids. V shed 4 bases and J 0 bases; nucleotides not matched to a gene: 5. CDR3 in amino acids: CASSVTTGANTGELFF. CDR3 in DNA: TGCGCCAGCAGCGTTACGACAGGGGCGAACACCGGGGAGCTGTTTTTT.

The chain combines TRBV7-2 with TRBJ2-5, with D perhaps matching TRBD1 (5 bases). In germline, CDR1 is SGHTA, CDR2 FQGNSA. CDR3 length: 15 amino acids. The germline V and J ends were trimmed by 5 bases and 1 base, with 14 bases remaining between them. The CDR3 DNA reads TGTGCCAGCAGCCTCCTGAGACAGACCCAAGAGACCCAGTACTTC. Protein sequence: CASSLLRQTQETQYF.

This clonotype was detected a few times. This chain links TRBV29-1 with TRBJ2-7, with D tentatively TRBD1 (6 bases). Germline CDR1 SQVTM, CDR2 ANQGSEA. The CDR3 consists of 13 residues. Trimming stripped 7 bases from V and 3 bases from J, with 16 bases between. DNA of the CDR3: TGCAGCGCTCTAGACAGGCTATTCTACGAGCAGTACTTC. Its translation is CSALDRLFYEQYF.

In nucleotides, the CDR3 is TGTGCCAGCTCACGTGACAGGGAATCCTACGAGCAGTACTTC. Amino acid sequence: CASSRDRESYEQYF. The V and J genes are TRBV18 and TRBJ2-7; 7 bases are shared with TRBD1. CDR1 and CDR2 (germline): KGHSH, LQKENI. The CDR3 length is 14 residues. J lost 1 base, V lost 4 bases, and 4 bases had no gene match.

This clonotype has a handful of counts. This sequence joins TRBV5-1 and TRBJ1-2; D unresolved. The germline V gene encodes CDR1 SGHRS and CDR2 YFSETQ. V gave up 4 bases and J gave up 2 bases, with 12 bases separating them. The CDR3 consists of 14 residues. The CDR3 DNA reads TGCGCCAGCAGCCGTACGGACGGGAACTATGGCTACACCTTC. Its translation: CASSRTDGNYGYTF. Full variable domain (missing parts from reference TRBV5-1 and TRBJ1-2): KAGVTQTPRYLIKTRGQQVTLSCSPISGHRSVSWYQQTPGQGLQFLFEYFSETQRNKGNFPGRFSGRQFSNSRSEMNVSTLELGDSALYLCASSRTDGNYGYTFGSGTRLTVV.

J is TRBJ2-5 and V is TRBV28, with 7 bases that match TRBD1. V lost 2 bases, J lost 9 bases, and 9 bases stayed unmatched. The CDR3 runs 14 residues. Germline values: CDR1 MDHEN, CDR2 SYDVKM. The chain's CDR3 is CASSLQVTGSAQYF. CDR3 nucleotide sequence: TGTGCCAGCAGTTTACAAGTGACAGGGTCAGCCCAGTACTTC.

The chain uses TRBV12-3 or TRBV12-4 and TRBJ2-7; 9 bases are shared with TRBD1. J was trimmed by 6 bases and V by 3 bases; bases with no gene match: 12. The CDR3 has 16 residues. This CDR3 reads CASSFLGQGLFLEQYF. The CDR3 region has the DNA TGTGCCAGCAGTTTCCTTGGACAGGGGCTTTTTCTCGAGCAGTACTTC.

This clonotype was seen at least ten times. The chain has TRBV5-6 and TRBJ2-1; 7 nucleotides agree with TRBD2. The V gene's germline CDR1 is SGHDT and CDR2 YYEEEE. Trimming cost V 0 bases and J 2 bases; bases outside gene matches: 2. The CDR3 runs 15 residues. CDR3 sequence (DNA): TGTGCCAGCAGCTTGGGCGGGAGTGCCTACAATGAGCAGTTCTTC. Encoded protein: CASSLGGSAYNEQFF.

This sequence joins TRBV24-1 and TRBJ2-7, with TRBD1 identical over 9 bases. This CDR3 region has 13 residues. V lost 4 bases and J lost 7; bases outside the gene matches: 4. Germline-derived CDR1 and CDR2 are KGHDR and SFDVKD. The CDR3, as DNA: TGTGCCACCAGTGAGGGACAGGGCCATGAGCAGTACTTC. It translates to CATSEGQGHEQYF.

The genes are TRBV10-3 and TRBJ1-1, with TRBD1 identical over 7 bases. Germline CDR1 and CDR2: ENHRY and SYGVKD. V was clipped by 0 bases and J by 5 bases; unmatched bases: 3. The CDR3 has 14 amino acids. The CDR3 spells CAISESPGGTEAFF. The DNA of the CDR3 is TGTGCCATCAGTGAGTCTCCAGGGGGGACTGAAGCTTTCTTT.

Concerning this clonotype itself: One end of the junction is discordant with germline, which a read error may explain. This sequence joins TRBV20-1 and TRBJ2-7; TRBD2 aligns across 13 bases. CDR1 and CDR2 (germline): DFQATT, SNEGSKA (reference sequence). The CDR3 is 16 amino acids. The CDR3 is CSARGGLAGASSEQYF. In DNA form, the CDR3 reads TGCAGTGCTAGAGGCGGACTAGCGGGGGCCTCCTCCGAGCAGTACTTC.

This clonotype was seen a handful of times. The rearrangement uses TRBV28 and TRBJ1-4; D is perhaps TRBD1 (6 bases). V lost 8 bases to trimming and J lost 5 bases, with 18 bases between them. Germline CDR1 and CDR2: MDHEN and SYDVKM. The CDR3 sequence is 15 residues long. The CDR3 reads CASRQQGGGNEKLFF. The CDR3 nucleotides read TGTGCCAGCCGACAACAGGGCGGGGGAAATGAAAAACTGTTTTTT.

This clonotype was counted only a few times. This chain links TRBV20-1 with TRBJ1-5; 8 bases agree with TRBD1. V gave up 1 base and J gave up 10 bases; unmatched junction bases: 12. This CDR3 region has 15 residues. Germline V lookup: CDR1 DFQATT, CDR2 SNEGSKA (reference sequence). The CDR3 DNA is TGCAGTGCTAGAGGCTCAGGGGGCGGTTTTTCTCCCCAGCATTTT. It is translated as CSARGSGGGFSPQHF.

The gene calls are TRBV28 and TRBJ2-1; TRBD2 matches 8 bases. This CDR3 has 16 amino acids. V was pared by 4 bases and J by 8 bases, with 13 bases of the junction left unmatched. Germline loops: CDR1 MDHEN, CDR2 SYDVKM. CDR3 DNA: TGTGCCAGCAGTTCGGGGGGGCTTCTCGAAGGGGATGAGCAGTTCTTC. Translation: CASSSGGLLEGDEQFF.

The chain links TRBV30 to TRBJ1-1; 7 bases line up with TRBD1. From germline, CDR1 is GTSNPN and CDR2 SVGIG (reference sequence). V was pared by 4 bases and J by 0 bases, with 11 bases of the junction left unmatched. This CDR3 is built from 16 residues. This chain's CDR3 is CAWNLDRIGLNTEAFF. CDR3 nucleotides: TGTGCCTGGAACTTGGACAGGATCGGATTGAACACTGAAGCTTTCTTT.

This clonotype turned up a few times. The rearrangement joins TRBV18 to TRBJ2-5; D might be TRBD1 (5 bases). Trimming took 5 bases from V and 1 from J, leaving 29 bases between them. CDR3 size: 20 residues. Germline V gene lookup returns CDR1 KGHSH and CDR2 LQKENI. CDR3 nucleotide sequence: TGTGCCAGCTCAACGACAGTTCGGAGTGACGCCTTGCGGCTCCAAGAGACCCAGTACTTC. Protein sequence: CASSTTVRSDALRLQETQYF.

The chain joins TRBV20-1 to TRBJ2-7; 8 bases are a match to TRBD2. The length of the CDR3 is 12 residues. Germline trimming cut 5 bases from V and 9 bases from J; bases unmatched to any gene: 9. CDR1 is DFQATT and CDR2 is SNEGSKA in the germline V gene (reference sequence). CDR3 sequence: CSAGPRSGGQYF. CDR3 nucleotides: TGCAGTGCTGGCCCCCGCAGCGGGGGGCAGTACTTC.

The rearrangement uses TRBV9 and TRBJ2-2; tentative D call: TRBD2 (6 bases). CDR3 length: 16 residues. Germline CDR1 SGDLS, CDR2 YYNGEE. V lost 4 bases, J lost 0 bases, and 13 bases lay in between. CDR3 sequence: CASSSELATNTGELFF. CDR3 in DNA: TGTGCCAGCAGCTCAGAACTAGCCACGAACACCGGGGAGCTGTTTTTT.

This chain links TRBV4-1 with TRBJ2-2, with unresolved D. Trimming cost V 0 bases and J 3 bases, with 5 bases left between them. Germline lookup yields CDR1 MGHRA and CDR2 YSYEKL. This CDR3 is built from 14 residues. The CDR3 reads CASSQDAYTGELFF. The CDR3 region has the DNA TGCGCCAGCAGCCAAGACGCGTACACCGGGGAGCTGTTTTTT.

This clonotype occurred a few times. The V gene is TRBV12-3 or TRBV12-4, the J gene TRBJ2-7, with D tentatively TRBD2 (6 bases). Between the trimmed V and J ends, which lost 3 bases and 2 bases, there was a span of 14 bases. The CDR3 has 15 amino acids. In nucleotides, the CDR3 is TGTGCCAGCAGTTTTAGCTGGGGCGGGGCCTACGAGCAGTACTTC. This codes for CASSFSWGGAYEQYF.

This clonotype was recorded a few times. The CDR3 region is CASSYSGTATYNEQFF. In DNA form, the CDR3 reads TGTGCCAGCAGTTATTCCGGGACAGCAACCTACAATGAGCAGTTCTTC. The rearrangement links TRBV6-5 to TRBJ2-1; 7 nucleotides line up with TRBD1. J was trimmed by 2 bases and V by 3 bases; bases with no gene match: 7. The CDR3 sequence is 16 residues long. Germline values: CDR1 MNHEY, CDR2 SVGAGI.

The chain uses TRBV7-2 and TRBJ2-1; D is ambiguous. The CDR3 is made up of 15 amino acids. V was cut by 4 bases and J by 4 bases, with 14 bases left in between. In germline, CDR1 is SGHTA, CDR2 FQGNSA. The CDR3 nucleotides are TGTGCCAGCAGCTCGGACCTCGGCCCGTACAATGAGCAGTTCTTC. As protein: CASSSDLGPYNEQFF.

The CDR3 bases are TGTGCCAGCAGTTTAGATAAGACGAATTCACCCCTCCACTTT. Its translation is CASSLDKTNSPLHF. The genes are TRBV12-3 or TRBV12-4 and TRBJ1-6; no firm D call. The length of the CDR3 is 14 residues. Trimming removed 1 base from V and 7 bases from J, with 8 bases in between.

This clonotype was seen more than once but under ten times. This rearrangement joins TRBV20-1 to TRBJ2-7; D is undetermined. The CDR3 length is 15 residues. Germline CDR1 reads DFQATT; CDR2 reads SNEGSKA (reference sequence). The ends were cut back, 2 bases at V and 5 bases at J, with 19 bases in the middle. In DNA form, the CDR3 reads TGCAGTGCTAGACTCCTAGGGCTCGGAGTCCACGAGCAGTACTTC. Translation gives CSARLLGLGVHEQYF.

The chain joins TRBV6-5 to TRBJ2-1; D is ambiguous. V lost 2 bases and J lost 0, with 5 bases in between. The CDR3 runs to 14 residues. In germline, CDR1 is MNHEY, CDR2 SVGAGI. DNA for the CDR3: TGTGCCAGCAGTTACAGGGACTCCTACAATGAGCAGTTCTTC. Translated: CASSYRDSYNEQFF.

This clonotype turned up a few times. The chain carries TRBV10-3 and TRBJ2-1; 7 bases match TRBD2. The V and J ends lost 6 bases and 6 bases, in that order; junction bases with no gene match: 17. This CDR3 contains 17 residues. CDR1 ENHRY and CDR2 SYGVKD come from the germline V gene. The CDR3 DNA reads TGTGCCATCAGCGACTATCCCGAGACTAGCAGTGGCAATGAGCAGTTCTTC. Encoded protein: CAISDYPETSSGNEQFF.